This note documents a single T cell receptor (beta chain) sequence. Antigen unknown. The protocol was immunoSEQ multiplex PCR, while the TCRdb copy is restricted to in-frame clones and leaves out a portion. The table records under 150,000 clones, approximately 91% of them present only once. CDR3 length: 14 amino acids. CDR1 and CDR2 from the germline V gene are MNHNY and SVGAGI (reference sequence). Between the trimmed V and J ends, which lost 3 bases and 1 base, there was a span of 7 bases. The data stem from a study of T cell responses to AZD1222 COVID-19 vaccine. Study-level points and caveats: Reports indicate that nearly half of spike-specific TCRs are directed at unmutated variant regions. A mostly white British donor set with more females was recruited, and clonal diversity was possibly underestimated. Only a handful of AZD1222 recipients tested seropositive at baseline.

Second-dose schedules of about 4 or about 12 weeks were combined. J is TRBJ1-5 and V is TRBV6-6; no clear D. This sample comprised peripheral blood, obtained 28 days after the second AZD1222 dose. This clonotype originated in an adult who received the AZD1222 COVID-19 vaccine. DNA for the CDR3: TGTGCCAGCAGTTATCGACGGAGCAATCAGCCCCAGCATTTT. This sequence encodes CASSYRRSNQPQHF.